Listed below are T cell receptor beta chains from one sample, sequenced in a study of blood T cell repertoires in COVID-19. Sequenced by immunoSEQ multiplex PCR; TCRdb stores in-frame clones only, minus some. The data contain about 190,000 clones, roughly 84% of them singletons. Sequenced material: PBMCs or T cells enriched from blood (not recorded which). The source is a woman aged 25 to 39 who had been exposed to COVID-19. Each CDR3 is given with its conserved first and last residue. Fields, in order: D gene, V gene, CDR3 protein. A D gene is named only where the DNA matches it firmly.

>.|TRBV27
CASFDGDKSYEQYF
>TRBD1|TRBV5-1
CASSLTGAEQYF
>.|TRBV7-9
CASSLGGWPLTFF
>.|TRBV5-5
CASSFTLRGTEAFF
>.|TRBV9
CASSVAGTDLYGYTF
>TRBD1|TRBV7-9
CASSSQGFPYEQYF
>.|TRBV30
CAWSAGRCYGYTF
>TRBD1|TRBV2
CASRFGQVNTEAFF
>TRBD1|TRBV18
CASSPNRDRVYNEQFF
>.|TRBV18
CASSRSEVRSSYGYTF
>.|TRBV2
CATSGATEAFF
>TRBD1|TRBV30
CAWRRWGQGNGELFF
>TRBD1|TRBV4-1
CASSLMDRGDSPLHF
>.|TRBV5-1
CASSFSGDTEAFF
>.|TRBV6-4
CASSDQPTGTPTDTQYF
>TRBD1|TRBV3-1/TRBV3-2
CASSPKTGPNEKLFF
>.|TRBV4-3
CASSQAGDRNEQFF
>.|TRBV9
CASSDNRDGYTF
>TRBD1|TRBV5-8
CASSFTQGAAGANVLTF
>.|TRBV2
CASSPWRGENYGYTF
>TRBD1|TRBV19
CASNSDRAGDEDTEAFF
>TRBD1|TRBV10-1
CASSESWQGAGTGELFF
>.|TRBV7-2
CASSPTRGNQETQYF
>TRBD2|TRBV15
CATSRDRLAGGGELFF
>TRBD2|TRBV2
CASSDRGGVSTDTQYF
>TRBD1|TRBV10-3
CAISESEGATADTQYF
>.|TRBV6-5
CASTGATYEQYF
>TRBD1|TRBV5-4
CASSRDRGRTGELFF
>.|TRBV5-1
CASSLGGGPMEPQHF
>TRBD2|TRBV11-3
CASSLSRGTNYNEQFF
>.|TRBV5-1
CASSLDSLRGQYF
>.|TRBV7-2
CASSLGQGQEKLFF
>.|TRBV6-5
CATLYTEAFF
>.|TRBV5-1
CASSLSGGTVNYGYTF
>.|TRBV19
CASSYRALSSYEQYF
>.|TRBV30
CAWSVMGLQDQPQHF
>.|TRBV29-1
CSVGGGESPLHF
>TRBD2|TRBV10-3
CAISGSSGGGTDTQYF
>TRBD1|TRBV5-6
CASSLAPNRQGFLSPLHF
>.|TRBV4-3
CASSQDPGAGGTDTQYF
>.|TRBV12-3/TRBV12-4
CASSLAVYEQYF
>TRBD1|TRBV6-5
CASSSSGQGGGGYTF
>.|TRBV11-2
CASSSPRLDRYTDTQYF
>TRBD1|TRBV3-1/TRBV3-2
CASSQGPTGNHEQYF
>TRBD1|TRBV5-1
CASSRGQEAGNTIYF
>TRBD2|TRBV4-3
CASSQDVVAGGYEQFF
>.|TRBV9
CAGSVEAGNTEAFF
>.|TRBV6-5
CASSPGTTEAFF
>TRBD1|TRBV7-3
CASSFVGGGTGELFF
>TRBD1|TRBV6-2/TRBV6-3
CASSLSDRGRGATNEKLFF
>.|TRBV18
CASSPLPPGAGNTIYF
>TRBD2|TRBV30
CAWRTRLAGGPSYNEQFF
>.|TRBV28
CASSPPRGTEAFF
>TRBD1|TRBV2
CASSEAYLTGQGTGELFF
>.|TRBV7-8
CASSLMGGGPNEKLFF
>TRBD1|TRBV7-2
CASSSNSGQGGNQPQHF
>.|TRBV5-1
CASSSPSGASYEQYF
>TRBD1|TRBV6-6
CASSFTDRAGYF
>.|TRBV4-1
CASSQDRNRATADTQYF
>TRBD2|TRBV6-2/TRBV6-3
CASSWPGTSVEQFF